These T cell receptor beta chains were read from a single sample in a study of early T cells in non-severe SARS-CoV-2 infection. TCRdb called the 5' RACE reads again in MiXCR, with one record for every CDR3 protein. The table includes about 64,000 distinct CDR3 sequences, more than 15% detected once. The material sequenced was whole blood, taken at baseline. These receptors came from an adult who was a healthcare worker with PCR-confirmed SARS-CoV-2 infection or an uninfected control (not recorded which). CDR3s include the opening cysteine and the closing phenylalanine or tryptophan. Each record gives: V gene, D gene, clone size, J gene, CDR3 protein, CDR3 DNA. A D gene is named only where the DNA matches it firmly. Rows may omit the clone size; those that give it use once, few, many or a size class.

V gene: TRBV2; D gene: TRBD1; clone size: NA; J gene: TRBJ1-5; CDR3 protein: CASRPDRGRNQPQHF; CDR3 DNA: TGTGCCAGCAGGCCCGACAGGGGGCGGAATCAGCCCCAGCATTTT
V gene: TRBV20-1; D gene: NA; clone size: NA; J gene: TRBJ2-3; CDR3 protein: CSASGVSTDTQYF; CDR3 DNA: TGCAGTGCTAGCGGTGTTAGCACAGATACGCAGTATTTT
V gene: TRBV27; D gene: TRBD1; clone size: many; J gene: TRBJ2-5; CDR3 protein: CATKQGGKTQYF; CDR3 DNA: TGTGCCACCAAACAGGGGGGAAAGACCCAGTACTTC
V gene: TRBV29-1; D gene: NA; clone size: NA; J gene: TRBJ2-6; CDR3 protein: CSVGEQGGANVLTF; CDR3 DNA: TGCAGCGTTGGGGAACAGGGCGGGGCCAACGTCCTGACTTTC
V gene: TRBV5-1; D gene: NA; clone size: few; J gene: TRBJ2-5; CDR3 protein: CASSLGHRMNRQETQYF; CDR3 DNA: TGCGCCAGCAGCTTGGGACACCGTATGAACCGACAAGAGACCCAGTACTTC
V gene: TRBV10-1; D gene: TRBD1; clone size: NA; J gene: TRBJ2-7; CDR3 protein: CASHRDRGSYEQYF; CDR3 DNA: TGCGCCAGCCACCGGGACAGGGGCTCCTACGAGCAGTACTTC
V gene: TRBV2; D gene: NA; clone size: many; J gene: TRBJ2-2; CDR3 protein: CASRPENTGELFF; CDR3 DNA: TGTGCCAGCCGTCCAGAGAACACCGGGGAGCTGTTTTTT
V gene: TRBV2; D gene: NA; clone size: NA; J gene: TRBJ1-6; CDR3 protein: CASRGVQAPNNSPLHF; CDR3 DNA: TGTGCCAGCAGAGGAGTGCAGGCTCCCAATAATTCACCCCTCCACTTT
V gene: TRBV12-3/TRBV12-4; D gene: NA; clone size: NA; J gene: TRBJ1-1; CDR3 protein: CASSLSGITEAFF; CDR3 DNA: TGTGCCAGCAGTTTAAGTGGCATTACTGAAGCTTTCTTT
V gene: TRBV12-3/TRBV12-4; D gene: NA; clone size: NA; J gene: TRBJ2-2; CDR3 protein: CASSFKSPGELFF; CDR3 DNA: TGTGCCAGCAGTTTCAAGAGTCCCGGGGAGCTGTTTTTT
V gene: TRBV6-5; D gene: TRBD1; clone size: NA; J gene: TRBJ2-5; CDR3 protein: CASSLQGEETQYF; CDR3 DNA: TGTGCCAGCAGCTTACAGGGGGAGGAGACCCAGTACTTC
V gene: TRBV20-1; D gene: TRBD1; clone size: many; J gene: TRBJ1-3; CDR3 protein: CSAVTGGDGNTIYF; CDR3 DNA: TGCAGTGCAGTGACAGGGGGCGACGGAAACACCATATATTTT
V gene: TRBV5-1; D gene: NA; clone size: NA; J gene: TRBJ2-7; CDR3 protein: CASSTGDMGFSSYEQYF; CDR3 DNA: TGCGCCAGCTCGACGGGGGATATGGGGTTTAGCTCCTACGAGCAGTACTTC
V gene: TRBV24-1; D gene: NA; clone size: many; J gene: TRBJ1-2; CDR3 protein: CATSDSRNLYGYTF; CDR3 DNA: TGTGCCACCAGTGATTCCAGAAATCTCTATGGCTACACCTTC
V gene: TRBV7-2; D gene: TRBD2; clone size: NA; J gene: TRBJ2-7; CDR3 protein: CASGPGGNSYEQYF; CDR3 DNA: TGTGCCAGCGGACCGGGGGGGAATTCCTACGAGCAGTACTTC
V gene: TRBV6-4; D gene: NA; clone size: NA; J gene: TRBJ2-2; CDR3 protein: CASSDSTENTGELFF; CDR3 DNA: TGTGCCAGCAGTGACTCGACAGAGAACACCGGGGAGCTGTTTTTT
V gene: TRBV7-2; D gene: NA; clone size: few; J gene: TRBJ2-7; CDR3 protein: CASSLYGEQYF; CDR3 DNA: TGTGCCAGCAGCTTATACGGCGAGCAGTACTTC
V gene: TRBV20-1; D gene: TRBD1; clone size: NA; J gene: TRBJ2-2; CDR3 protein: CSASGGTGANTGELFF; CDR3 DNA: TGCAGTGCTAGTGGGGGGACAGGGGCGAACACCGGGGAGCTGTTTTTT
V gene: TRBV4-1; D gene: NA; clone size: NA; J gene: TRBJ2-1; CDR3 protein: CASSQAPGGGGFYNEQFF; CDR3 DNA: TGCGCCAGCAGCCAAGCCCCCGGGGGCGGGGGTTTCTACAATGAGCAGTTCTTC
V gene: TRBV12-3/TRBV12-4; D gene: TRBD1; clone size: many; J gene: TRBJ1-2; CDR3 protein: CASSPMTKQGFNYGYTF; CDR3 DNA: TGTGCCAGCAGCCCTATGACGAAACAGGGGTTCAACTATGGCTACACCTTC
V gene: TRBV4-3; D gene: TRBD2; clone size: NA; J gene: TRBJ2-3; CDR3 protein: CASSQEGLAGASDTQYF; CDR3 DNA: TGCGCCAGCAGCCAAGAGGGACTAGCGGGAGCCTCAGATACGCAGTATTTT
V gene: TRBV7-9; D gene: NA; clone size: NA; J gene: TRBJ2-2; CDR3 protein: CASSFILNTGELFF; CDR3 DNA: TGTGCCAGCAGCTTCATATTGAACACCGGGGAGCTGTTTTTT
V gene: TRBV27; D gene: NA; clone size: many; J gene: TRBJ2-7; CDR3 protein: CASKSLLRDGSYEQYF; CDR3 DNA: TGTGCCAGCAAATCCCTGCTGCGGGACGGTTCCTACGAGCAGTACTTC
V gene: TRBV5-4; D gene: TRBD1; clone size: many; J gene: TRBJ2-7; CDR3 protein: CASSPGTGGFYEQYF; CDR3 DNA: TGTGCCAGCAGCCCGGGGACAGGGGGCTTTTACGAGCAGTACTTC
V gene: TRBV5-1; D gene: NA; clone size: NA; J gene: TRBJ2-7; CDR3 protein: CASSRTEAYEQYF; CDR3 DNA: TGCGCCAGCTCTCGGACAGAAGCCTACGAGCAGTACTTC
V gene: TRBV20-1; D gene: NA; clone size: NA; J gene: TRBJ2-7; CDR3 protein: CSARLGSYEQYF; CDR3 DNA: TGCAGTGCTAGACTAGGGAGCTACGAGCAGTACTTC
V gene: TRBV18; D gene: NA; clone size: few; J gene: TRBJ2-7; CDR3 protein: CASSPPGGPYEQYF; CDR3 DNA: TGTGCCAGCTCACCACCCGGGGGCCCCTACGAGCAGTACTTC